This T cell receptor (beta chain) comes out of a study of blood T cell repertoires in COVID-19. Study details: Samples came from the United States, Italy and Spain, spanning acute and convalescent COVID-19. Sample material is recorded as cDNA or gDNA derived from T cells, B-cell-depleted T cells, or PBMCs.

CDR1 SNHLY and CDR2 FYNNEI come from the germline V gene. Trimming removed 7 bases from V and 4 bases from J, with 13 bases in between. The CDR3 has 13 amino acids. Some clones are missing from TCRdb's copy, which holds only in-frame ones; the method was immunoSEQ multiplex PCR. The repertoire holds 250,000 to 300,000 clones, 81% seen once, with around 2.9% in the top ten. Sequencing was done on a sample of peripheral blood. This sequence was found in a woman aged 55-70 years with active or convalescent COVID-19. This sequence joins TRBV2 and TRBJ1-2; unclear D gene. In nucleotides, the CDR3 is TGTGCCAGCAAGTCAGGCCCAGGCTATGGCTACACCTTC. As protein: CASKSGPGYGYTF.